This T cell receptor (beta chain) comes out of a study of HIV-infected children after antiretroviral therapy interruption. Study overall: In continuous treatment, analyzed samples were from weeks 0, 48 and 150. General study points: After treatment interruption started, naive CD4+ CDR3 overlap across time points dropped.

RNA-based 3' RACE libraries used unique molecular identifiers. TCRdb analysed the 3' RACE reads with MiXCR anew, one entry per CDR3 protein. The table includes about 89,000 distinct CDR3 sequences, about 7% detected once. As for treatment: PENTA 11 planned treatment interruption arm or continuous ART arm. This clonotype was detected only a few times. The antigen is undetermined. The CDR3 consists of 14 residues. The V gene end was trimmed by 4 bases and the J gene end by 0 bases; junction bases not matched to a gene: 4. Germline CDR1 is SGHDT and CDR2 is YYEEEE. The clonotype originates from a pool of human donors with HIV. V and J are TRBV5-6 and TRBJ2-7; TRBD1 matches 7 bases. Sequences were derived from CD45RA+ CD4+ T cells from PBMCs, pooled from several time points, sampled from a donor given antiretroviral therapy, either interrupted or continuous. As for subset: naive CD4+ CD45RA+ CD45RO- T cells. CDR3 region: CASSLTGFSYEQYF. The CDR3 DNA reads TGTGCCAGCAGCCTGACAGGGTTCTCCTACGAGCAGTACTTC.